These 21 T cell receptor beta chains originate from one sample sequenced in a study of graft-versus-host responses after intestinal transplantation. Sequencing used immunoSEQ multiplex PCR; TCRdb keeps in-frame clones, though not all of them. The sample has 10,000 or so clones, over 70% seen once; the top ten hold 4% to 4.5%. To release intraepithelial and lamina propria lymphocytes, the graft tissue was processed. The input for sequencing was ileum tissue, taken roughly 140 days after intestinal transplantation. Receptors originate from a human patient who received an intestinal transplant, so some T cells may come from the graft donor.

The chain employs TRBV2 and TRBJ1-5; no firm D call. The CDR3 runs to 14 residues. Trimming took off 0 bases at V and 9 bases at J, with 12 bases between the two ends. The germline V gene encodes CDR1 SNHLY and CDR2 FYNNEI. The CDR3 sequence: CASSEALRGRPQHF. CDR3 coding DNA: TGTGCCAGCAGTGAAGCGCTTCGTGGGAGGCCCCAGCATTTT.

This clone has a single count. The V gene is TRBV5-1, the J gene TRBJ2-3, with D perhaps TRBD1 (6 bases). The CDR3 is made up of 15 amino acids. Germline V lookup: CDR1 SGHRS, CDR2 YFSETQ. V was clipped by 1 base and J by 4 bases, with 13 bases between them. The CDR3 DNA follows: TGCGCCAGCAGCTTGCGGACAGCTCTAGCAGATACGCAGTATTTT. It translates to CASSLRTALADTQYF.

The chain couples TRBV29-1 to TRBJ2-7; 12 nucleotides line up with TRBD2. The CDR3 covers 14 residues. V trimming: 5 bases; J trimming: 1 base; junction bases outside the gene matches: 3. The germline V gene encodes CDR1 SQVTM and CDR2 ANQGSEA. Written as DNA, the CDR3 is TGCAGCGTTACGACTAGCGGGGGTTCCTACGAGCAGTACTTC. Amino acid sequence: CSVTTSGGSYEQYF.

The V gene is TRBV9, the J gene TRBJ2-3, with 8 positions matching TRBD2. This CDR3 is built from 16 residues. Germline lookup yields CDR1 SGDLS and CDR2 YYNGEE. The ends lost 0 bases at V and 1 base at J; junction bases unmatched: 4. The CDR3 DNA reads TGTGCCAGCAGCGTAGAGGAACTAGCGGGCACAGATACGCAGTATTTT. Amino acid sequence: CASSVEELAGTDTQYF.

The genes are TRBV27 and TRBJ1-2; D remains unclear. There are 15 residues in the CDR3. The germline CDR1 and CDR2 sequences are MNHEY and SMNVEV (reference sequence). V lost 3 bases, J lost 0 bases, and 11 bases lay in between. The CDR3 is CASSFNRRANYGYTF. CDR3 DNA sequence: TGTGCCAGCAGTTTCAACCGAAGAGCTAACTATGGCTACACCTTC.

The CDR3 coding sequence is TGTGCCAGCAGCTTGGGGCAGGGAACCGGGGAGCTGTTTTTT. As protein: CASSLGQGTGELFF. The chain couples TRBV7-3 to TRBJ2-2; TRBD1 might be the D (5 bases). This CDR3 spans 14 amino acids. Trimming removed 3 bases at V and 5 bases at J, with 10 bases between. CDR1 is SGHTA, CDR2 FQGTGA, per germline.

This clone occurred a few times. The DNA of the CDR3 is TGCAGCGCCCGTCTAGCGGGCAACTACGAGCAGTACTTC. Translation gives CSARLAGNYEQYF. The rearrangement links TRBV29-1 to TRBJ2-7; 8 bases are a match to TRBD2. The V gene end was trimmed by 7 bases and the J gene end by 3 bases; junction bases not matched to a gene: 8. The CDR3 covers 13 residues. Germline V gene data show CDR1 as SQVTM and CDR2 as ANQGSEA.

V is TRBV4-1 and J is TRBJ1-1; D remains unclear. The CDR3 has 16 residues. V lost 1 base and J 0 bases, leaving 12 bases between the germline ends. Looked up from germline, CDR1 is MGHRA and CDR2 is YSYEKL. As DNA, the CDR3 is TGCGCCAGCAGCCAAGCCTACGGCGGCATGAACACTGAAGCTTTCTTT. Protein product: CASSQAYGGMNTEAFF.

For the CDR3, the DNA is TGTGCCAGCAGTCCCGGACAGGGAATGTCTTACGAGCAGTACTTC. It yields the protein CASSPGQGMSYEQYF. The J gene is TRBJ2-7, the V gene TRBV2, with 8 bases that match TRBD1. Per the germline V gene, CDR1 is SNHLY and CDR2 is FYNNEI. Trimming removed 5 bases from V and 4 bases from J; junction bases left unmatched: 10. The CDR3 sequence is 15 residues long.

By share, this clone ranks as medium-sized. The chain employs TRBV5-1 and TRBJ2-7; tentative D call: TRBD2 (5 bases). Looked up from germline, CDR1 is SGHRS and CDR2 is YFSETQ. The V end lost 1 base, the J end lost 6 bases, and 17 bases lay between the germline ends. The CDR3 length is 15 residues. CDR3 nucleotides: TGCGCCAGCAGCTTGTTTCCTAGCCCTGAATCCGAGCAGTACTTC. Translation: CASSLFPSPESEQYF.

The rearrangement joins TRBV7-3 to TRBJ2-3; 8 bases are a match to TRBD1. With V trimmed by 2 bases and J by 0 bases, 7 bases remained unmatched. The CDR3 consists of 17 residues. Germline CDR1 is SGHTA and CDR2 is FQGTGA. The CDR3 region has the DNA TGTGCCAGCAGCTTAGATCACCGGGACAGGAGCACAGATACGCAGTATTTT. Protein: CASSLDHRDRSTDTQYF.

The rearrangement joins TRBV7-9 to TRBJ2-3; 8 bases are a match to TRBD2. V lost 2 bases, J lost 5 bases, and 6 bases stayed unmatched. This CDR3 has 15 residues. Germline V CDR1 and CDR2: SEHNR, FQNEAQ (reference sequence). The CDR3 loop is CASSLRAGAGDTQYF. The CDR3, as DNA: TGTGCCAGCAGCTTACGAGCGGGGGCAGGAGATACGCAGTATTTT.

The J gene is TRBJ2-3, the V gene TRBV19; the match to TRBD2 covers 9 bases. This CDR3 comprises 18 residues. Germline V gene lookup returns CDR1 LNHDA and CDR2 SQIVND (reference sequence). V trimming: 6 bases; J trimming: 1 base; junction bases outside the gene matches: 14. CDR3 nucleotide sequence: TGTGCCAGTAGCCGAGCCACCACGACTAGCGGTGGCACAGATACGCAGTATTTT. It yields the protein CASSRATTTSGGTDTQYF.

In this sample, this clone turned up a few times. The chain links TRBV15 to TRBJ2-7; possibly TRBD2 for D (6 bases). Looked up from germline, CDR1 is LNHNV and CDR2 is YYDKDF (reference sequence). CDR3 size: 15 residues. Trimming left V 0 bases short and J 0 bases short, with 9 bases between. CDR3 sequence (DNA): TGTGCCACCAGCAGAGACTACGGGGGCTCCTACGAGCAGTACTTC. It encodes CATSRDYGGSYEQYF. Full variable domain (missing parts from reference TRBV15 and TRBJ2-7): DAMVIQNPRYQVTQFGKPVTLSCSQTLNHNVMYWYQQKSSQAPKLLFHYYDKDFNNEADTPDNFQSRRPNTSFCFLDIRSPGLGDTAMYLCATSRDYGGSYEQYFGPGTRLTVT.

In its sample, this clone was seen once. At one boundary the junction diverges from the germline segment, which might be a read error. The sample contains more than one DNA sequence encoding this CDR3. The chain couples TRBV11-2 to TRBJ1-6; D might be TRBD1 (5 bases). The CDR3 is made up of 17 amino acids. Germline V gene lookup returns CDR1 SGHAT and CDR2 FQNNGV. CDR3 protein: CASSLNRMVVYNSPLHF. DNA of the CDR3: TGTGCCAGCAGCCTCAACAGGATGGTGGTGTATAATTCCCCCCTCCACTTT.

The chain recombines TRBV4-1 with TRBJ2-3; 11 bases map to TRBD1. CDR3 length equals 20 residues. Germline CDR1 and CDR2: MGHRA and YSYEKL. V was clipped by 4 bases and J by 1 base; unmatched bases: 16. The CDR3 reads CASSRVYRTGGTSGTDTQYF. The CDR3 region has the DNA TGCGCCAGCAGCCGGGTTTACAGGACAGGGGGCACTAGCGGCACAGATACGCAGTATTTT.

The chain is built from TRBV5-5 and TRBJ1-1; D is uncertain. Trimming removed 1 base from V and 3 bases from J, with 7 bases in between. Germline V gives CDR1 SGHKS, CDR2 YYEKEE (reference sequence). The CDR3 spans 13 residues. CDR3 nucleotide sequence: TGTGCCAGCAGCTTGTTCGGGGACACTGAAGCTTTCTTT. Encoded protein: CASSLFGDTEAFF.

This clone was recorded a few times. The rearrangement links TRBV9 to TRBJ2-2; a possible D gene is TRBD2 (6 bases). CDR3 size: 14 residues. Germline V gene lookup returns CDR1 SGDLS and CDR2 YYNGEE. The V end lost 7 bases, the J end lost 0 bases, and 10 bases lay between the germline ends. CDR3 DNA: TGTGCCAGCGGTCGGAGGGCGAACACCGGGGAGCTGTTTTTT. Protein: CASGRRANTGELFF.

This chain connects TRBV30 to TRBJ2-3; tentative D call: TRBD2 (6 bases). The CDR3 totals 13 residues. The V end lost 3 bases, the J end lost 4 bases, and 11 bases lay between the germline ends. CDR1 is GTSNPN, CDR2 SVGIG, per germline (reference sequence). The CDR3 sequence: CAWREGIADTQYF. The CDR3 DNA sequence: TGTGCCTGGAGGGAGGGTATTGCAGATACGCAGTATTTT.

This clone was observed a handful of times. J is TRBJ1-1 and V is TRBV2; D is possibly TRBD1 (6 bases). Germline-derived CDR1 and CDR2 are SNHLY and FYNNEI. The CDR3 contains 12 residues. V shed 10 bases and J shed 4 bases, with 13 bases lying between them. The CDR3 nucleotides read TGTGCCACAGGGGACCCGGGCACTGAAGCTTTCTTT. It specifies CATGDPGTEAFF.

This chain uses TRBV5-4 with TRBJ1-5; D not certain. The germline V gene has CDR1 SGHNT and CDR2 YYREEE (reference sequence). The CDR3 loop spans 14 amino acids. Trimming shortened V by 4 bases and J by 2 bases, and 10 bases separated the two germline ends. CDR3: CASSHGAGNQPQHF. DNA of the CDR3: TGTGCCAGCAGCCACGGTGCGGGCAATCAGCCCCAGCATTTT.